The rows below give T cell receptor beta chains drawn from one sample of a study of T cells after yellow fever vaccination. TCRdb re-called the 5' RACE reads through MiXCR, storing one row per CDR3 protein. The table shows about 510,000 distinct CDR3 sequences, with roughly a fifth occurring only once. The source material was PBMCs, sampled more than 20 days after the first yellow fever vaccination. These receptors were collected from a man between 18 and 35 years old who received the YFV17D yellow fever vaccine. The CDR3 runs from the conserved cysteine through the conserved F or W. A D gene is named only where the DNA matches it firmly. Clone size appears in some rows only: once, few, many, or a class for an expanded clone.

size	V	J	D	DNA	CDR3
.	TRBV2	TRBJ2-1	.	TGTGCCAGCAGGATTTCAGGGGAGCAGTTCTTC	CASRISGEQFF
.	TRBV30	TRBJ1-1	.	TGTGCCTGGAGTCGGACCTTCGGGACTGAAGCTTTCTTT	CAWSRTFGTEAFF
.	TRBV12-3/TRBV12-4	TRBJ1-4	TRBD1	TGTGCCAGCAGTGGGGGACAGGGAGCTAATGAAAAACTGTTTTTT	CASSGGQGANEKLFF
many	TRBV7-3	TRBJ2-1	.	TGTGCCAGCAGCTTAGACGTGTCCGGGACATTCAATGAGCAGTTCTTC	CASSLDVSGTFNEQFF
.	TRBV4-1	TRBJ1-4	.	TGCGCCAGCAGCCCAGGACGGGCCGTTAATGAAAAACTGTTTTTT	CASSPGRAVNEKLFF
few	TRBV9	TRBJ2-1	.	TGTGCCAGCAAAGGGGTGGTCAATGAGCAGTTCTTC	CASKGVVNEQFF
.	TRBV6-5	TRBJ2-3	.	TGTGCCAGCAGTTACCTTAGGGACACAGATACGCAGTATTTT	CASSYLRDTDTQYF
.	TRBV10-3	TRBJ2-1	.	TGTGCCATCAGTGATGGGGACAATGAGCAGTTCTTC	CAISDGDNEQFF
.	TRBV12-3/TRBV12-4	TRBJ1-1	.	TGTGCCAGCAGTTCCATAAGACTCTCGTGGACTGAAGCTTTCTTT	CASSSIRLSWTEAFF
many	TRBV10-2	TRBJ2-2	.	TGCGCCAGCAGTGAACGAACAGGGGAGCTGTTTTTT	CASSERTGELFF
few	TRBV4-1	TRBJ2-5	.	TGCGCCAGCAGCCGGGTGATGACAACACAAGAGACCCAGTACTTC	CASSRVMTTQETQYF
.	TRBV20-1	TRBJ2-7	.	TGCAGTGCTAGAGATGATTTGACCTACGAGCAGTACTTC	CSARDDLTYEQYF
few	TRBV28	TRBJ2-3	.	TGTGCCAGCAGTTTAGAGGGGGATTTT	CASSLEGDF
few	TRBV7-2	TRBJ2-3	TRBD2	TGTGCCAGCAGCTTATTTCTAGCGGGGGGATCCACAGATACGCAGTATTTT	CASSLFLAGGSTDTQYF
.	TRBV5-4	TRBJ2-3	.	TGTGCCAGCAGCTTGCAGGTTTACACAGATACGCAGTATTTT	CASSLQVYTDTQYF
many	TRBV12-5	TRBJ2-2	.	TGTGCTAGTGGTTTGGGTGCCGGGGAGCTGTTTTTT	CASGLGAGELFF
once	TRBV25-1	TRBJ2-1	.	TGTGCCAGCAGTGAATCAGAGGGGAATGAGCAGTTCTTC	CASSESEGNEQFF
.	TRBV5-1	TRBJ2-3	.	TGCGCCAGCGGGACTGGGGGTCCAGATACGCAGTATTTT	CASGTGGPDTQYF
.	TRBV4-1	TRBJ1-5	.	TGCGCCAGCAGCGCAGGGGTGGGGGTCGGTCAGCCCCAGCATTTT	CASSAGVGVGQPQHF
.	TRBV20-1	TRBJ2-7	.	TGCAGTGCTAGGCAGGGATTCATCACATCCTACGAGCAGTACTTC	CSARQGFITSYEQYF
few	TRBV5-1	TRBJ1-5	.	TGCGCCAGCAGCTTGGGACCGGGCAACAATCAGCCCCAGCATTTT	CASSLGPGNNQPQHF
few	TRBV7-8	TRBJ2-2	.	TGTGCCAGCACCTCCCTCTTTAGGGGGGCGAACACCGGGGAGCTGTTTTTT	CASTSLFRGANTGELFF
.	TRBV12-3/TRBV12-4	TRBJ1-2	.	TGTGCCAGCAGTTTAATGTCAGTCCGGGGCTACACCTTC	CASSLMSVRGYTF
few	TRBV6-1	TRBJ2-3	.	TGTGCCAGCAGAACGCCCGGGACAGATACGCAGTATTTT	CASRTPGTDTQYF
.	TRBV20-1	TRBJ2-7	TRBD1	TGCAGTACATACTCGGGACAGGGGGTAGAGCAGTACTTC	CSTYSGQGVEQYF
.	TRBV29-1	TRBJ1-1	.	TGCAGCGTTGCGGTCTCAGGACCCCTCACTGAAGCTTTCTTT	CSVAVSGPLTEAFF
few	TRBV29-1	TRBJ2-3	.	TGCAGCGCCGAAAGTCGGGGGCCCAACACAGATACGCAGTATTTT	CSAESRGPNTDTQYF
.	TRBV29-1	TRBJ2-1	.	TGCAGCGTTGAAGATGAATTGTACAATGAGCAGTTCTTC	CSVEDELYNEQFF
many	TRBV20-1	TRBJ1-1	.	TGCAGTGCTAGGTCCGGTTTCACTGAAGCTTTCTTT	CSARSGFTEAFF
few	TRBV20-1	TRBJ2-7	.	TGCAGTGCTACCTCGGGAGTTTCCGAGCAGTACTTC	CSATSGVSEQYF
.	TRBV4-3	TRBJ2-1	.	TGCGCCAGCAGCCACCACGAGGAGACAGACCGCAATGAGCAGTTCTTC	CASSHHEETDRNEQFF
many	TRBV5-5	TRBJ2-2	.	TGTGCCAGCATCGCGGAACCCGCGAACACCGGGGAGCTGTTTTTT	CASIAEPANTGELFF
few	TRBV5-5	TRBJ2-3	.	TGTGCCAGCAGCCCAAGACGACAGAGCACAGATACGCAGTATTTT	CASSPRRQSTDTQYF
few	TRBV10-3	TRBJ1-3	.	TGTGCCATCAGTGAGTCGCAGGGGCTTCCCAACACCATATATTTT	CAISESQGLPNTIYF